A single sample is the source of the 24 T cell receptor beta chains below, sequenced in a study of blood T cell repertoires in COVID-19. The protocol was immunoSEQ multiplex PCR, while the TCRdb copy is restricted to in-frame clones and leaves out a portion. This table has 250,000 to 300,000 clones, 86% appearing once. The material sequenced was peripheral blood. These receptors were obtained from a man aged 18 to 30 with active or convalescent COVID-19.

The chain couples TRBV5-1 to TRBJ1-1; 8 bases line up with TRBD1. The germline CDR1 and CDR2 sequences are SGHRS and YFSETQ. Trimming at V came to 4 bases and at J to 0 bases, leaving 8 bases not matched to a gene. This CDR3 is 16 amino acids long. In nucleotides, the CDR3 is TGCGCCAGCAGCCAGACGACAGGGGACATGAACACTGAAGCTTTCTTT. Its translation is CASSQTTGDMNTEAFF.

This chain uses TRBV6-5 with TRBJ1-5; 9 nucleotides match TRBD1. Unmatched junction bases numbered 9, after V lost 8 bases and J lost 4 bases. The germline V gene has CDR1 MNHEY and CDR2 SVGAGI. The length of the CDR3 is 15 residues. As DNA, the CDR3 is TGTGCCAGCCGGGACAGGGTGTTTTTAAATCAGCCCCAGCATTTT. Translation: CASRDRVFLNQPQHF.

This chain links TRBV6-5 with TRBJ1-5; 7 positions agree with TRBD1. V lost 2 bases, J lost 6 bases, and 7 bases stayed unmatched. The V gene's germline CDR1 is MNHEY and CDR2 SVGAGI. The CDR3 runs 15 residues. CDR3 bases: TGTGCCAGCAGTTACGAGGGGGCGCCGGGTCAGCCCCAGCATTTT. Translation: CASSYEGAPGQPQHF.

This chain joins TRBV18 and TRBJ1-1, with a possible D match to TRBD1 (5 bases). V lost 0 bases, J lost 13 bases, and 18 bases lay in between. Germline assignment: CDR1 KGHSH and CDR2 LQKENI. The CDR3 extends over 14 amino acids. CDR3 coding DNA: TGTGCCAGCTCACCACCGCGGACACTTACAAGTGGTTTCTTT. It encodes CASSPPRTLTSGFF. The full variable domain, in which reference TRBV18 and TRBJ1-1 provide the parts outside the CDR3, is NAGVMQNPRHLVRRRGQEARLRCSPMKGHSHVYWYRQLPEEGLKFMVYLQKENIIDESGMPKERFSAEFPKEGPSILRIQQVVRGDSAAYFCASSPPRTLTSGFFGQGTRLTVV.

This clone was seen many times. V usage is TRBV11-2 and J usage is TRBJ1-2; possible D gene TRBD1, 6 bases. Germline V CDR1 and CDR2: SGHAT, FQNNGV. The CDR3 length is 13 residues. Trimming took 7 bases from V and 7 from J, leaving 16 bases between them. The CDR3 loop is CASTLDRPTGYTF. CDR3 sequence (DNA): TGTGCCAGCACCTTGGACAGACCCACTGGCTACACCTTC.

The chain employs TRBV5-1 and TRBJ1-6; D perhaps matches TRBD1 (5 bases). CDR1 and CDR2 from the germline V gene are SGHRS and YFSETQ. This CDR3 region has 15 residues. Trimming cost V 1 base and J 8 bases, with 13 bases left between them. CDR3 amino acids: CASSLIPGDYSPLHF. CDR3 DNA sequence: TGCGCCAGCAGCTTGATCCCGGGGGACTATTCACCCCTCCACTTT.

The chain recombines TRBV25-1 with TRBJ1-4; the D is unclear. Trimming left V 5 bases short and J 0 bases short, with 10 bases between. The CDR3 sequence is 15 residues long. Per germline, CDR1 MGHDK and CDR2 SYGVNS. This chain's CDR3 is CASSPRSTTNEKLFF. The CDR3 nucleotides are TGTGCCAGCAGTCCTCGGTCCACAACTAATGAAAAACTGTTTTTT.

The rearrangement links TRBV12-3 or TRBV12-4 to TRBJ1-5, with D unresolved. This CDR3 has 12 amino acids. The ends were cut back, 2 bases at V and 6 bases at J, with 5 bases in the middle. The CDR3 sequence is CASSLLGQPQHF. The CDR3 coding sequence is TGTGCCAGCAGTTTACTCGGTCAGCCCCAGCATTTT.

V and J are TRBV6-5 and TRBJ1-5; 8 bases map to TRBD1. Germline V CDR1 and CDR2: MNHEY, SVGAGI. V lost 4 bases, J lost 4 bases, and 6 bases stayed unmatched. This CDR3 is built from 15 residues. The CDR3 reads CASSSRQGRNQPQHF. The CDR3, as DNA: TGTGCCAGCAGTTCTCGACAGGGGCGAAATCAGCCCCAGCATTTT.

This clone came up once. The chain employs TRBV6-6 and TRBJ1-1; D is uncertain. The CDR3 consists of 14 residues. Deletions cut 8 bases from V and 6 bases from J, with 19 bases between. Germline loops: CDR1 MNHNY, CDR2 SVGAGI (reference sequence). The CDR3 loop reads CASQLDSLEAEAFF. In DNA form, the CDR3 reads TGTGCCAGCCAGCTGGACTCTTTGGAAGCTGAAGCTTTCTTT.

This chain uses TRBV10-3 with TRBJ1-6, with 10 bases that match TRBD1. Germline CDR1 ENHRY, CDR2 SYGVKD. V dropped 6 bases and J dropped 11; count of bases not matched to a gene: 4. This CDR3 region has 13 residues. The DNA of the CDR3 is TGTGCCATCAGGGGAGGACAGGGGGCACCCCTCCACTTT. Protein product: CAIRGGQGAPLHF.

The V and J genes are TRBV21-1 and TRBJ1-4; the table names TRBD1, a call not compared with the DNA. TRBV21-1 is noted as a pseudogene. The CDR3 spans 15 residues. The CDR3 sequence is CASVPQGIVYEKLFF. Written as DNA, the CDR3 is TGTGCCAGTGTCCCCCAGGGAATAGTATATGAAAAACTGTTTTTT.

The genes are TRBV24-1 and TRBJ2-3, with 9 bases fitting TRBD2. V shed 7 bases, J shed 2 bases, and the junction held 6 bases outside the gene matches. From germline, CDR1 is KGHDR and CDR2 SFDVKD. The length of the CDR3 is 15 residues. As DNA, the CDR3 is TGTGCCACCAGGCGCGGGAGGGGGAACACAGATACGCAGTATTTT. It yields the protein CATRRGRGNTDTQYF.

In its sample, this clone was seen a few times. V gene TRBV30 combines with J gene TRBJ1-1; perhaps TRBD1 as D (6 bases). Trimming pared 5 bases from V and 4 bases from J, leaving 20 bases between. Germline assignment: CDR1 GTSNPN and CDR2 SVGIG (reference sequence). The CDR3 totals 15 residues. The CDR3 sequence is CAWYTQGRGATEAFF. Here the CDR3 DNA reads TGTGCCTGGTACACCCAGGGGCGGGGGGCCACTGAAGCTTTCTTT.

The count of this clone is one. The V and J genes are TRBV10-3 and TRBJ1-1; D unclear. Germline V gives CDR1 ENHRY, CDR2 SYGVKD. The CDR3 totals 16 residues. Deletions cut 3 bases from V and 1 base from J, with 15 bases between. CDR3 DNA: TGTGCCATCAGTGAATTTAATGGCAGAGGGAACACTGAAGCTTTCTTT. Its translation is CAISEFNGRGNTEAFF.

The chain recombines TRBV2 with TRBJ2-1; 10 bases line up with TRBD2. CDR3 length equals 18 residues. CDR1 is SNHLY, CDR2 FYNNEI, per germline. Germline trimming cut 2 bases from V and 0 bases from J; bases unmatched to any gene: 7. CDR3 residues: CASSELITSGNSYNEQFF. Written as DNA, the CDR3 is TGTGCCAGCAGTGAATTGATTACTAGCGGGAACTCCTACAATGAGCAGTTCTTC.

Comments on this clone: Other DNA sequences within the sample encode an identical CDR3. V usage is TRBV19 and J usage is TRBJ1-5; the match to TRBD1 covers 8 bases. The V gene's germline CDR1 is LNHDA and CDR2 SQIVND (reference sequence). V gave up 3 bases and J gave up 6 bases; unmatched junction bases: 4. This CDR3 has 14 amino acids. The chain's CDR3 is CASSITGGGQPQHF. In DNA form, the CDR3 reads TGTGCCAGTAGTATTACAGGGGGAGGTCAGCCCCAGCATTTT.

Of note for this clone: The same CDR3 can be traced to other DNA sequences in this sample. The genes are TRBV19 and TRBJ1-5, with 7 nucleotides matching TRBD1. The CDR3 consists of 14 residues. V shed 7 bases, J shed 4 bases, and the junction held 7 bases outside the gene matches. CDR1 is LNHDA and CDR2 is SQIVND in the germline V gene (reference sequence). The CDR3 protein is CASTQGGGNQPQHF. For the CDR3, the DNA is TGTGCCAGTACCCAGGGGGGAGGAAATCAGCCCCAGCATTTT.

This rearrangement joins TRBV3-1 (or the pseudogene TRBV3-2) to TRBJ1-6; the match to TRBD1 covers 8 bases. In germline, CDR1 is LGHDT, CDR2 YNNKEL (reference sequence). V lost 5 bases and J lost 9; bases outside the gene matches: 6. The CDR3 sequence is 14 residues long. DNA of the CDR3: TGTGCCAGCAGCTCGACAGGGGCGGGTTCACCCCTCCACTTT. This gives the protein CASSSTGAGSPLHF.

The chain uses TRBV7-9 and TRBJ2-5, with D possibly TRBD2 on 6 matching bases. Germline assignment: CDR1 SEHNR and CDR2 FQNEAQ (reference sequence). V lost 5 bases and J lost 4, with 17 bases in between. This CDR3 spans 15 amino acids. The CDR3 nucleotides read TGTGCCAGCAGCCTGCGGGGAGGTCTGGGAGAGACCCAGTACTTC. The encoded protein is CASSLRGGLGETQYF.

The chain has TRBV7-2 and TRBJ1-1, with 10 bases lining up with TRBD1. CDR1 and CDR2 from the germline V gene are SGHTA and FQGNSA. This CDR3 region has 15 residues. The V gene end was trimmed by 6 bases and the J gene end by 5 bases; junction bases not matched to a gene: 9. The CDR3 is CASRGTGAGKTEAFF. For the CDR3, the DNA is TGTGCCAGCAGAGGGACAGGGGCTGGAAAAACTGAAGCTTTCTTT.

V is TRBV4-1 and J is TRBJ2-3; 7 positions match TRBD2. Germline CDR1 reads MGHRA; CDR2 reads YSYEKL. With 3 bases clipped from V and 2 bases from J, the junction kept 8 bases outside the gene matches. The CDR3 runs to 16 residues. In DNA form, the CDR3 reads TGCGCCAGCAGCCAGGTGTCCGGGGGGAACACAGATACGCAGTATTTT. Protein product: CASSQVSGGNTDTQYF.

The CDR3 loop reads CASSLAGASADTQYF. As DNA, the CDR3 is TGTGCCAGCAGCTTAGCGGGAGCATCCGCAGATACGCAGTATTTT. This rearrangement joins TRBV5-4 to TRBJ2-3, with TRBD2 identical over 8 bases. The junction had 6 bases not matched to a gene; V was cut back by 2 bases and J by 4 bases. Germline assignment: CDR1 SGHNT and CDR2 YYREEE (reference sequence). The CDR3 extends over 15 amino acids.

V usage is TRBV7-2 and J usage is TRBJ1-2; a possible D gene is TRBD1 (6 bases). The CDR3 has 13 amino acids. V was trimmed by 5 bases and J by 8 bases, leaving 15 bases between them. The germline gives CDR1 SGHTA, CDR2 FQGNSA. CDR3 in amino acids: CASSRTQGAGYTF. CDR3 in DNA: TGTGCCAGCAGCCGTACACAGGGAGCCGGCTACACCTTC.